Listed here is a single TCR beta chain. This entry belongs to a study of T cell changes during pregnancy in multiple sclerosis. Sequenced by immunoSEQ multiplex PCR; TCRdb stores in-frame clones only, minus some. The sample consists of some 52,000 clones, 80% to 95% of them appearing once. Trimming took 5 bases from V and 4 from J, leaving 20 bases between them. This CDR3 contains 16 residues. The V gene's germline CDR1 is LNHDA and CDR2 SQIVND (reference sequence). This TCR came from a female donor with multiple sclerosis, enrolled in a pregnancy study. The V and J genes are TRBV19 and TRBJ1-1, with a weak D call TRBD1 (6 bases). This specimen consisted of CD4+ T cells from peripheral blood mononuclear cells, obtained in the third trimester of pregnancy. The CDR3 spells CASSPSPQGWGTEAFF. The CDR3 DNA sequence: TGTGCCAGTAGTCCGAGTCCCCAGGGGTGGGGCACTGAAGCTTTCTTT.